This TCR beta chain appears in the sequencing data of a study of T cells in Graves' hyperthyroidism and ophthalmopathy (dated by TCRdb to between 2018 and 2021). Study-level background: Peripheral blood samples were taken at initial diagnosis, before any treatment was given. A discovery cohort of fewer than 110 patients, 43 with Graves' ophthalmopathy and 57 with stable Graves' hyperthyroidism, was used to find distinguishing TCR V-J signatures. Prospective prediction of ophthalmopathy was tested in an independent validation cohort consisting of some 18 hyperthyroidism patients and approximately 16 patients who later progressed to ophthalmopathy. The 85 to 100 discovery patients were randomly split 7:3 into training and test sets. The study also compared thyroid tissue and blood T-cell repertoires from more than five Graves' hyperthyroidism patients. After blood sampling, hyperthyroidism patients were treated with methimazole at a starting dose of 30 mg daily, and ophthalmopathy patients were treated with high-dose intravenous methylprednisolone. According to the paper, TCR Vbeta CDR3 sequencing was carried out on roughly 130 peripheral blood samples, which came from around 43 ophthalmopathy, fewer than 80 hyperthyroidism and some 17 progressor patients.

From the cysteine up to the phenylalanine, the CDR3 has a length of 14 residues. Only CDR3 DNA remains: 42 bases, in frame from the first base. The CDR1 and CDR2 encoded by the germline V gene are SGDLS and YYNGEE. Deletion took 7 bases off V and 1 base off J, with a span of 14 bases between the germline ends. Points on this clonotype: This receptor's antigen is unknown. Nothing much larger sits one base from this clone, and base qualities are not available.

The investigation overall reported the following: During validation, the model predicted progression to ophthalmopathy a median of roughly six months ahead of onset, with roughly 65% sensitivity and less than 85% specificity. Most expanded thyroid clonotypes (frequency above 0.001) were also found in blood, which suggests that blood repertoires may mirror thyroid immune responses. No statistical method was used to set the sample size in advance, and investigators knew the group allocation. Ophthalmopathy was separated from stable hyperthyroidism by a 13 V-J signature model, with 85% to 90% sensitivity and 81% to 82% specificity obtained in cross-validation and 80%/75% obtained in testing.

The TCR beta CDR3 regions were amplified from the RNA transcripts. The TCR CDR3 was subjected to a first round of RT-PCR using the HTBI primer set and the Qiagen OneStep RT-PCR kit. Libraries were constructed in a second round of multiplex PCR, after which size selection and purification were performed. Sequencing of the libraries was done on an Illumina HiSeq2000 using paired-end 100 bp reads. Processing in the source paper ran as follows. SOAPnuke was used to process the raw data, removing reads that contained adapters or uncalled bases, had a mean Phred below 15, or lacked an exact match to the constant primer or identifier. COPE v1.2.5 was used to merge high-quality paired reads, and clonotypes were defined as unique nucleotide sequences. MiTCR v1.1 was used to align the clonotypes against IMGT TRBV, TRBD and TRBJ reference segments. The analysis was restricted to V-J combinations with a frequency above 0.0001, which together covered 99.2% of the repertoires. The TCS score was defined as F50 (clonal expansion) divided by E x V (chaos), with BLOSUM62-based TCRdist calculated between CDR3 peptides within each V-J. Welch's t-statistics and random forest reduced roughly 530 V-J features to 10 to 15, which were used in a naive Bayes classifier (R e1071). The raw public data were reprocessed by TCRdb itself: fastp quality trimming at Q25, MiXCR clonotype calling, in-frame beta chains only. All rows with the same CDR3 protein become a single entry with the most common DNA and genes. TCRdb assigned the V and J calls; the authors' analysis was not used. The sample contains around 700,000 distinct CDR3 sequences, about 17% of them found a single time. In total, the top ten clones hold 16% of the sample.

Hyperthyroidism patients were newly diagnosed, with disease duration under 2 months, and aged 18 to 65 years. Any patient with an uncontrolled infection, another autoimmune disease, pregnancy or lactation was excluded. Diagnoses were established on the basis of clinical symptoms, serum thyroxine and TRAb, thyroid ultrasound, and orbital computed tomography. For progressor patients, blood was drawn at the first diagnosis of hyperthyroidism, before any ophthalmopathy symptoms had appeared. PBMCs were isolated from 8 to 10 ml of fresh peripheral blood by Ficoll-Paque density gradient centrifugation. Progressor patients were initially diagnosed with Graves' hyperthyroidism and developed ophthalmopathy during follow-up. Trizol reagent was used to extract total RNA, and RNA quality was then checked on an Agilent 2100 Bioanalyzer.

The clonotype was recovered from a woman in her 50s with Graves' hyperthyroidism that later progressed to Graves' ophthalmopathy. The chain is made from TRBV9 and TRBJ1-1, with no confidently assigned D gene. Sequencing used blood. The DNA sequence reads TGTGCCAGCGGCCTTACGGACCAGAACACTGAAGCTTTCTTT. It specifies CASGLTDQNTEAFF.